This T cell receptor (beta chain) was retrieved from a study of blood T cell repertoires in COVID-19. Across the whole study: T cells, B-cell-depleted T cells, or PBMCs provided the cDNA or gDNA that served as material.

Germline CDR1 reads SGHRS; CDR2 reads YFSETQ. V was clipped by 0 bases and J by 7 bases; unmatched bases: 4. The CDR3 is made up of 14 amino acids. The cohort comprised adults aged 18 to 89 years residing in 20 to 25 US areas. The recovered donors of Cohort 3 showed two negative PCRs, clearance, or symptom resolution. The repertoire was sequenced with immunoSEQ multiplex PCR; TCRdb's copy has only in-frame clones and lacks some. This table holds some 490,000 clones, 75% to 90% found once. This clone appeared once. The chain employs TRBV5-1 and TRBJ2-7; 10 bases map to TRBD2. The sequenced sample was PBMCs or T cells enriched from blood (not recorded which). The source is a woman aged 60-75 years who had recovered from COVID-19. The CDR3 region has the DNA TGCGCCAGCAGCTTGGCTCTAGCGGGGGATGAGCAGTACTTC. It is translated as CASSLALAGDEQYF. Using reference TRBV5-1 and TRBJ2-7 for the parts outside the CDR3, the full variable domain is KAGVTQTPRYLIKTRGQQVTLSCSPISGHRSVSWYQQTPGQGLQFLFEYFSETQRNKGNFPGRFSGRQFSNSRSEMNVSTLELGDSALYLCASSLALAGDEQYFGPGTRLTVT.